This T cell receptor (beta chain) stems from a study of blood T cell repertoires in COVID-19. Trimming left V 4 bases short and J 1 base short, with 8 bases between. Germline V CDR1 and CDR2: SGDLS, YYNGEE. The CDR3 spans 14 residues. Source study methods: Amplified reference gene primers provided the basis for estimating nucleated cell counts. Measured with immunoSEQ multiplex PCR; TCRdb has only the in-frame clones, and not every one. V, J and clone size reflect that table, while D and trimming were determined from the DNA. The table records a few hundred thousand clones, more than 90% of them present only once. Recovery meant two consecutive negative NP/OP PCR tests, professional clearance, or resolved symptoms.

This TCR derives from a woman between 25 and 40 years old who had recovered from COVID-19. The specimen was PBMCs or T cells enriched from blood (not recorded which). This chain joins TRBV9 and TRBJ2-2, with D unresolved. The CDR3: CASSSRQNTGELFF. As DNA, the CDR3 is TGTGCCAGCAGCTCTCGACAGAACACCGGGGAGCTGTTTTTT.